Each of the 25 T cell receptor beta chains below was sequenced from the same sample in a study of T cells in Graves' hyperthyroidism and ophthalmopathy. From RNA transcripts, TCR beta CDR3 regions were amplified. With the HTBI primer set, the TCR CDR3 went through a first round of RT-PCR. A single record per CDR3 protein comes from TCRdb applying MiXCR to the multiplex PCR reads. The table includes hundreds of thousands of distinct CDR3 sequences, about two fifths detected once. The sequenced sample consisted of blood. Receptor source: a man aged 18 to 35 with Graves' hyperthyroidism.

There are many counts of this clonotype. The chain recombines TRBV2 with TRBJ1-1, with D maybe TRBD1 (6 bases). This CDR3 spans 14 amino acids. V lost 6 bases and J lost 4, with 15 bases in between. The germline gives CDR1 SNHLY, CDR2 FYNNEI. The CDR3 reads CASSRQVGLTEAFF. DNA of the CDR3: TGTGCCAGCAGCAGACAGGTTGGCCTCACTGAAGCTTTCTTT.

This chain joins TRBV5-1 and TRBJ1-5; TRBD1 is a possible D gene (6 bases). Germline V gene sequence: CDR1 SGHRS, CDR2 YFSETQ. V shed 4 bases and J shed 5 bases, with 13 bases lying between them. The CDR3 has 14 amino acids. The CDR3 loop reads CASSARTEDQPQHF. For the CDR3, the DNA is TGCGCCAGCAGCGCCAGGACAGAAGATCAGCCCCAGCATTTT.

This clonotype was found many times. The V call is TRBV19, the J call TRBJ2-5; 7 bases agree with TRBD1. The length of the CDR3 is 13 residues. V lost 10 bases to trimming and J lost 5 bases; unmatched junction nucleotides: 10. CDR1 and CDR2 (germline): LNHDA, SQIVND (reference sequence). CDR3 loop: CATKQGWSETQYF. CDR3 bases: TGTGCCACTAAACAGGGGTGGTCGGAGACCCAGTACTTC.

This clonotype has only a few counts. The rearrangement joins TRBV6-5 to TRBJ1-1; unclear D gene. Germline V gene lookup returns CDR1 MNHEY and CDR2 SVGAGI. Trimming took 0 bases from V and 1 from J, leaving 9 bases between them. The CDR3 has 15 amino acids. The CDR3 DNA reads TGTGCCAGCAGTTACTCGAACGTCGGGAACACTGAAGCTTTCTTT. Its protein product is CASSYSNVGNTEAFF.

This clonotype was picked up a small number of times. J is TRBJ2-2 and V is TRBV7-8; D might be TRBD2 (6 bases). The CDR3 contains 15 residues. Trimming cost V 1 base and J 6 bases, with 12 bases left between them. Germline loops: CDR1 SGHVS, CDR2 FQNEAQ. Written as DNA, the CDR3 is TGTGCCAGCAGCTTAGACGGGGGAGGCGCCGGGGAGCTGTTTTTT. It encodes CASSLDGGGAGELFF.

This clonotype occurred many times. This sequence joins TRBV25-1 and TRBJ1-4, with D unresolved. Trimming pared 2 bases from V and 8 bases from J, leaving 18 bases between. The CDR3 totals 16 residues. The germline CDR1 and CDR2 sequences are MGHDK and SYGVNS. CDR3 sequence reads: CASSEIYSRTGEKLFF. In nucleotides, the CDR3 is TGTGCCAGCAGTGAAATCTACTCCCGGACGGGAGAAAAACTGTTTTTT.

V is TRBV9 and J is TRBJ2-5, with TRBD2 as a possible D gene (5 bases). Germline CDR1 reads SGDLS; CDR2 reads YYNGEE. V lost 2 bases and J lost 5, with 10 bases in between. CDR3 length equals 13 residues. The CDR3 reads CASSVEDWETQYF. CDR3 in DNA: TGTGCCAGCAGCGTGGAGGACTGGGAGACCCAGTACTTC.

The V and J genes are TRBV7-2 and TRBJ1-5; maybe TRBD1 (5 bases). Trimming stripped 3 bases from V and 8 bases from J, with 20 bases between. Per germline, CDR1 SGHTA and CDR2 FQGNSA. This CDR3 has 16 amino acids. The CDR3, as DNA: TGTGCCAGCAGCTTGACCGGGACTAGCGATGGGGAGCCCCAGCATTTT. Translation: CASSLTGTSDGEPQHF.

The rearrangement uses TRBV19 and TRBJ2-5, with D possibly matching TRBD2 (5 bases). Germline lookup yields CDR1 LNHDA and CDR2 SQIVND (reference sequence). The CDR3 spans 13 residues. V was trimmed by 6 bases and J by 5 bases, leaving 13 bases between them. The CDR3 loop is CASRNPGLETQYF. CDR3 nucleotide sequence: TGTGCCAGTAGGAACCCCGGACTCGAGACCCAGTACTTC.

This clonotype was found once. This rearrangement joins TRBV24-1 to TRBJ1-1, with D possibly being TRBD1 (6 bases). The CDR3 runs 14 residues. Germline V CDR1 and CDR2: KGHDR, SFDVKD. Trimming stripped 6 bases from V and 4 bases from J, with 14 bases between. CDR3 loop: CATSPGAGFTEAFF. The DNA of the CDR3 is TGTGCCACCAGTCCGGGGGCAGGTTTCACTGAAGCTTTCTTT.

Written as DNA, the CDR3 is TGTGCCAGCGGCCTCTTCTACGAGCAGTACTTC. Translation gives CASGLFYEQYF. The rearrangement joins TRBV6-1 to TRBJ2-7, with D uncertain. CDR3 length: 11 residues. The germline V gene has CDR1 MNHNS and CDR2 SASEGT. V dropped 8 bases and J dropped 3 bases, with 8 bases sitting between them.

This clonotype was counted ten times or more. The V call is TRBV2, the J call TRBJ2-6; D gene unclear. CDR1 SNHLY and CDR2 FYNNEI come from the germline V gene. Trimming stripped 6 bases from V and 2 bases from J, with 8 bases between. CDR3 length: 14 residues. The CDR3 DNA sequence: TGTGCCAGCAGCGGACGTCCTGGGGCCAACGTCCTGACTTTC. It encodes CASSGRPGANVLTF.

This sequence joins TRBV11-2 and TRBJ1-2; D uncertain. Deletions cut 7 bases from V and 6 bases from J, with 12 bases between. This CDR3 contains 12 residues. Germline values: CDR1 SGHAT, CDR2 FQNNGV. The CDR3 DNA reads as TGTGCCAGCACCTTTTCAGGCGATGGCTACACCTTC. Amino acid sequence: CASTFSGDGYTF.

This clonotype was found a few times. The DNA for the CDR3 is TGTGCCAGTAGTGAACCGGGACAGGGATTGGAGACCCAGTACTTC. Its protein product is CASSEPGQGLETQYF. The rearrangement uses TRBV19 and TRBJ2-5; TRBD1 matches at 9 bases. Germline values: CDR1 LNHDA, CDR2 SQIVND (reference sequence). V shed 5 bases, J shed 5 bases, and the junction held 9 bases outside the gene matches. This CDR3 contains 15 residues. The whole variable domain, remainder taken from reference TRBV19 and TRBJ2-5, is DGGITQSPKYLFRKEGQNVTLSCEQNLNHDAMYWYRQDPGQGLRLIYYSQIVNDFQKGDIAEGYSVSREKKESFPLTVTSAQKNPTAFYLCASSEPGQGLETQYFGPGTRLLVL.

This clonotype has a handful of counts. The chain carries TRBV6-1 and TRBJ1-1; D unclear. Germline V gene data show CDR1 as MNHNS and CDR2 as SASEGT. V shed 3 bases and J shed 1 base, with 6 bases lying between them. This CDR3 is 13 amino acids long. The CDR3 coding sequence is TGTGCCAGCAGTGAGACATGGAACACTGAAGCTTTCTTT. Encoded protein: CASSETWNTEAFF.

About this clonotype: The conserved final phenylalanine or tryptophan is absent from the CDR3, which likely points to a read error. The DNA is omitted, as the CDR3 cannot be located on it reliably, and the CDR3 follows TCRdb's listing. J is TRBJ1-2 and V is TRBV2; no DNA check was done on the table's D call, TRBD1. From germline, CDR1 is SNHLY and CDR2 FYNNEI. The CDR3 is 10 residues long, ends included. This CDR3 reads CASRAGVASY.

In this sample, this clonotype turned up a few times. The chain has TRBV5-4 and TRBJ2-7, with 7 bases matching TRBD1. The junction had 13 bases not matched to a gene; V was cut back by 4 bases and J by 0 bases. CDR1 and CDR2 from the germline V gene are SGHNT and YYREEE (reference sequence). CDR3 size: 17 residues. CDR3 DNA sequence: TGTGCCAGCAGCCCTGGCTCAGGGGGATGGAGCTCCTACGAGCAGTACTTC. It specifies CASSPGSGGWSSYEQYF.

This clonotype occurred a few times. The CDR3 region is CASSLTGTGGNTEAFF. CDR3 nucleotides: TGTGCCAGCAGCTTAACGGGGACAGGGGGGAACACTGAAGCTTTCTTT. The chain recombines TRBV7-2 with TRBJ1-1, with TRBD1 identical over 11 bases. The germline gives CDR1 SGHTA, CDR2 FQGNSA. With V trimmed by 2 bases and J by 1 base, 3 bases remained unmatched. This CDR3 has 16 amino acids. Together with reference TRBV7-2 and TRBJ1-1, the CDR3 gives the full variable domain: GAGVSQSPSNKVTEKGKDVELRCDPISGHTALYWYRQSLGQGLEFLIYFQGNSAPDKSGLPSDRFSAERTGGSVSTLTIQRTQQEDSAVYLCASSLTGTGGNTEAFFGQGTRLTVV.

The V gene is TRBV20-1, the J gene TRBJ1-2; D call uncertain. This CDR3 comprises 14 residues. Germline values: CDR1 DFQATT, CDR2 SNEGSKA (reference sequence). Trimming removed 1 base from V and 3 bases from J, with 12 bases in between. The CDR3 DNA reads as TGCAGTGCTAGAGGGAGTAGCGGGGACTATGGCTACACCTTC. Translating gives CSARGSSGDYGYTF.

In its sample, this clonotype was seen many times. The rearrangement joins TRBV10-2 to TRBJ1-5; tentatively, D is TRBD1 (6 bases). V was trimmed by 6 bases and J by 0 bases, leaving 12 bases between them. CDR3 length: 15 residues. The germline gives CDR1 WSHSY, CDR2 SAAADI. CDR3 amino acids: CASSGQQYSNQPQHF. CDR3 coding DNA: TGCGCCAGCAGCGGACAGCAATATAGCAATCAGCCCCAGCATTTT.

The CDR3 is CASSPSRGAEAFF. DNA of the CDR3: TGTGCCAGCAGCCCCTCGAGGGGTGCTGAAGCTTTCTTT. This rearrangement joins TRBV7-3 to TRBJ1-1; a weak D match, TRBD1 (5 bases). Trimming pared 5 bases from V and 6 bases from J, leaving 13 bases between. The CDR3 is 13 residues long. Germline assignment: CDR1 SGHTA and CDR2 FQGTGA.

V and J are TRBV20-1 and TRBJ2-7, with 7 bases aligning to TRBD1. The ends lost 6 bases at V and 3 bases at J; junction bases unmatched: 8. Germline V gene sequence: CDR1 DFQATT, CDR2 SNEGSKA (reference sequence). The CDR3 extends over 13 amino acids. CDR3 in amino acids: CSAADRRVYEQYF. CDR3 bases: TGCAGTGCCGCGGACAGGAGAGTCTACGAGCAGTACTTC.

The J gene is TRBJ1-5, the V gene TRBV20-1; D is unresolved. This CDR3 spans 15 amino acids. The germline CDR1 and CDR2 sequences are DFQATT and SNEGSKA (reference sequence). The germline V and J ends were trimmed by 6 bases and 1 base, with 16 bases remaining between them. CDR3 sequence (DNA): TGCAGTGCCGCGACGGGAGCATCGAGCAATCAGCCCCAGCATTTT. This codes for CSAATGASSNQPQHF.

The rearrangement links TRBV25-1 to TRBJ2-2; tentative D call: TRBD2 (5 bases). The CDR3 runs 13 residues. Trimming removed 8 bases from V and 2 bases from J, with 9 bases in between. Germline CDR1 MGHDK, CDR2 SYGVNS. This CDR3 reads CASPRGNTGELFF. The DNA for the CDR3 is TGTGCCAGCCCCCGGGGAAACACCGGGGAGCTGTTTTTT.

The chain couples TRBV9 to TRBJ2-2; the D is unclear. Per germline, CDR1 SGDLS and CDR2 YYNGEE. The CDR3 totals 15 residues. V lost 0 bases to trimming and J lost 5 bases, with 11 bases between them. CDR3 region: CASSVESSRTGELFF. The DNA for the CDR3 is TGTGCCAGCAGCGTAGAGTCCAGCAGGACCGGGGAGCTGTTTTTT.